These 25 T cell receptor beta chains originate from one sample sequenced in a study of Ad26.COV2.S vaccination and SARS-CoV-2 variants listed by TCRdb under 2021. The library was built by means of the immunoSEQ multiplex PCR assay. What TCRdb holds here is the immuneACCESS table cut down to in-frame rearrangements. Part of the clones is not present; checked against another copy, under half of the missing clones reflect an unresolved V gene, and the others are unexplained. Within this sample are roughly 400,000 clones, with roughly 90% of them counted one time only. The top ten constitute 1.5% to 2% of the sample. Explained via the paper, the treatment or condition label denotes: approximately 18 received Ad26.COV2.S at low or high dose, single or two shots; about five received placebo; per-sample allocation not given. Repertoires of vaccine and placebo recipients were sequenced from samples collected on day 63 after the first injection.

Sequences were derived from peripheral blood, sampled in a trial of Ad26.COV2.S vaccine versus placebo. The receptors come from a person aged 18 to 65 who received the Ad26.COV2.S COVID-19 vaccine or a placebo.

The gene calls are TRBV3-1 (or the pseudogene TRBV3-2) and TRBJ1-3, with a possible D match to TRBD1 (5 bases). V was clipped by 4 bases and J by 4 bases, with 14 bases between them. Germline assignment: CDR1 LGHDT and CDR2 YNNKEL (reference sequence). This CDR3 has 15 amino acids. The CDR3 protein is CASSPNRGSGNTIYF. The CDR3 DNA sequence: TGTGCCAGCAGCCCCAATAGGGGCTCAGGAAACACCATATATTTT.

The J gene is TRBJ1-2, the V gene TRBV14; TRBD1 agrees at 7 bases. V shed 3 bases, J shed 7 bases, and the junction held 8 bases outside the gene matches. This CDR3 is built from 14 residues. Germline V gene sequence: CDR1 SGHDN, CDR2 FVKESK. CDR3 residues: CASSQNRGSLGYTF. The DNA for the CDR3 is TGTGCCAGCAGCCAGAACAGGGGATCACTTGGCTACACCTTC. The full variable domain, in which reference TRBV14 and TRBJ1-2 provide the parts outside the CDR3, is EAGVTQFPSHSVIEKGQTVTLRCDPISGHDNLYWYRRVMGKEIKFLLHFVKESKQDESGMPNNRFLAERTGGTYSTLKVQPAELEDSGVYFCASSQNRGSLGYTFGSGTRLTVV.

The genes are TRBV28 and TRBJ2-1; 9 bases are shared with TRBD2. The CDR3 totals 15 residues. Trimming removed 4 bases from V and 7 bases from J; junction bases left unmatched: 8. CDR1 is MDHEN, CDR2 SYDVKM, per germline. CDR3 region: CASSSRLAAWNEQFF. DNA of the CDR3: TGTGCCAGCAGTTCTAGACTAGCGGCCTGGAATGAGCAGTTCTTC. Filled out from reference TRBV28 and TRBJ2-1, the complete variable domain reads DVKVTQSSRYLVKRTGEKVFLECVQDMDHENMFWYRQDPGLGLRLIYFSYDVKMKEKGDIPEGYSVSREKKERFSLILESASTNQTSMYLCASSSRLAAWNEQFFGPGTRLTVL.

J is TRBJ1-5 and V is TRBV12-3 or TRBV12-4; tentatively, D is TRBD1 (5 bases). V gave up 5 bases and J gave up 6 bases, with 8 bases separating them. CDR3 size: 12 residues. The CDR3 DNA follows: TGTGCCAGCAGTCTCCAGGGTCAGCCCCAGCATTTT. Amino acids: CASSLQGQPQHF.

This clone was recorded only once. V is TRBV6-5 and J is TRBJ2-5; 7 bases fit TRBD2. The CDR3 totals 15 residues. After removal of 11 bases from V and 6 bases from J, the junction contained 18 bases not matched to a gene. The V gene's germline CDR1 is MNHEY and CDR2 SVGAGI. The CDR3 DNA reads TGTGCCGCCTCGAGGGCGGGAGACGGGGGGAAGACCCAGTACTTC. Translation: CAASRAGDGGKTQYF.

This chain connects TRBV7-9 to TRBJ2-3; 7 bases fit TRBD1. Germline assignment: CDR1 SEHNR and CDR2 FQNEAQ (reference sequence). V shed 3 bases, J shed 0 bases, and the junction held 12 bases outside the gene matches. This CDR3 region has 18 residues. CDR3 region: CASSFTVRTGGSTDTQYF. In DNA, the CDR3 is TGTGCCAGCAGCTTTACCGTCCGGACAGGAGGTAGCACAGATACGCAGTATTTT. The full variable domain, in which reference TRBV7-9 and TRBJ2-3 provide the parts outside the CDR3, is DTGVSQNPRHKITKRGQNVTFRCDPISEHNRLYWYRQTLGQGPEFLTYFQNEAQLEKSRLLSDRFSAERPKGSFSTLEIQRTEQGDSAMYLCASSFTVRTGGSTDTQYFGPGTRLTVL.

V gene TRBV6-1 combines with J gene TRBJ2-2, with a weak D call TRBD1 (5 bases). V was pared by 2 bases and J by 4 bases, with 8 bases between. Germline loops: CDR1 MNHNS, CDR2 SASEGT. The length of the CDR3 is 14 residues. The CDR3 protein is CASSEQGTTGELFF. Written as DNA, the CDR3 is TGTGCCAGCAGTGAACAGGGAACCACCGGGGAGCTGTTTTTT.

V and J are TRBV18 and TRBJ1-1; weak D call: TRBD1 (5 bases). The CDR3 covers 15 residues. The germline V and J ends were trimmed by 2 bases and 0 bases, with 10 bases remaining between them. Germline-derived CDR1 and CDR2 are KGHSH and LQKENI. CDR3 DNA: TGTGCCAGCTCACCAGCCCTGGGGGTGAACACTGAAGCTTTCTTT. Its translation: CASSPALGVNTEAFF.

The chain links TRBV6-4 to TRBJ1-6; 7 bases map to TRBD1. This CDR3 is built from 14 residues. Germline V gene data show CDR1 as MRHNA and CDR2 as SNTAGT. After removal of 4 bases from V and 7 bases from J, the junction contained 4 bases not matched to a gene. This CDR3 reads CASSVETGNSPLHF. The DNA for the CDR3 is TGTGCCAGCAGTGTGGAGACAGGGAATTCACCCCTCCACTTT.

The chain recombines TRBV5-8 with TRBJ2-2; the D is unclear. Germline values: CDR1 SGHTS, CDR2 YDEGEE. The CDR3 runs 12 residues. V was clipped by 2 bases and J by 8 bases, with 7 bases between them. CDR3 DNA: TGTGCCAGCAGCTTTGCCCAGGGGGAGCTGTTTTTT. It is translated as CASSFAQGELFF.

This sequence joins TRBV7-8 and TRBJ2-3; TRBD2 might be the D (6 bases). The CDR3 length is 19 residues. Trimming removed 2 bases at V and 0 bases at J, with 21 bases between. The germline gives CDR1 SGHVS, CDR2 FQNEAQ. The CDR3 nucleotides read TGTGCCAGCAGCTTAATTAATAGCGGTACCGGGTCTAGCACAGATACGCAGTATTTT. It encodes CASSLINSGTGSSTDTQYF.

The chain links TRBV4-2 to TRBJ2-1, with D unclear. Germline CDR1 and CDR2: LGHNA and YNFKEQ. Trimming took off 3 bases at V and 6 bases at J, with 9 bases between the two ends. This CDR3 comprises 13 residues. The CDR3 protein is CASSHDSSNEQFF. The CDR3 DNA is TGTGCCAGCAGCCATGACTCGAGCAATGAGCAGTTCTTC.

This clone was detected once. The genes are TRBV6-2 or TRBV6-3 and TRBJ2-5, with TRBD2 as a possible D gene (6 bases). Germline V CDR1 and CDR2: MNHEY, SVGEGT. Deletions cut 4 bases from V and 5 bases from J, with 17 bases between. The CDR3 contains 15 residues. The CDR3 loop reads CASSSLPRGGETQYF. The CDR3 nucleotides read TGTGCCAGCAGTTCGCTACCCCGGGGAGGCGAGACCCAGTACTTC.

The chain employs TRBV19 and TRBJ1-1; D may be TRBD1 (5 bases). Germline lookup yields CDR1 LNHDA and CDR2 SQIVND (reference sequence). CDR3 size: 11 residues. Trimming took off 9 bases at V and 7 bases at J, with 12 bases between the two ends. CDR3 in DNA: TGTGCCAGCCGGGGGGTGTATGAAGCTTTCTTT. The encoded protein is CASRGVYEAFF.

The rearrangement uses TRBV6-1 and TRBJ1-5; a possible D gene is TRBD1 (5 bases). The CDR3 is 15 amino acids. Germline CDR1 and CDR2: MNHNS and SASEGT. V gave up 2 bases and J gave up 7 bases, with 15 bases separating them. CDR3 sequence reads: CASSESGGRGQPQHF. CDR3 DNA sequence: TGTGCCAGCAGTGAATCGGGGGGAAGGGGACAGCCCCAGCATTTT.

J is TRBJ1-2 and V is TRBV2, with a possible D match to TRBD1 (5 bases). Looked up from germline, CDR1 is SNHLY and CDR2 is FYNNEI. This CDR3 is 15 amino acids long. Trimming removed 5 bases at V and 4 bases at J, with 17 bases between. This CDR3 is CASSPGRQLSYGYTF. CDR3 coding DNA: TGTGCCAGCAGTCCCGGTAGACAGCTCAGCTATGGCTACACCTTC.

The chain joins TRBV18 to TRBJ1-4; 10 nucleotides align to TRBD1. Germline V gene lookup returns CDR1 KGHSH and CDR2 LQKENI. The V and J ends lost 3 bases and 0 bases, in that order; junction bases with no gene match: 4. The CDR3 extends over 17 amino acids. The CDR3 nucleotides read TGTGCCAGCTCACCGGGACAGGGGACTGCAACTAATGAAAAACTGTTTTTT. Its translation is CASSPGQGTATNEKLFF.

The chain recombines TRBV2 with TRBJ2-1; tentatively, D is TRBD1 (6 bases). This CDR3 spans 15 amino acids. V was cut by 4 bases and J by 2 bases, with 12 bases left in between. CDR1 and CDR2 (germline): SNHLY, FYNNEI. CDR3: CASSARQGTYNEQFF. In DNA form, the CDR3 reads TGTGCCAGCAGTGCCCGGCAGGGGACCTACAATGAGCAGTTCTTC.

This chain connects TRBV6-5 to TRBJ2-7; perhaps TRBD1 as D (6 bases). Trimming pared 7 bases from V and 3 bases from J, leaving 10 bases between. Germline V CDR1 and CDR2: MNHEY, SVGAGI. The CDR3 has 12 amino acids. The CDR3 coding sequence is TGTGCCAGCACCATGGACAGCTACGAGCAGTACTTC. Residues: CASTMDSYEQYF.

V is TRBV18 and J is TRBJ2-5; 8 positions agree with TRBD2. The CDR3 is 17 residues long. The J segment lost 5 bases and the V segment lost 1 base, leaving 12 bases of the junction unmatched. Germline loops: CDR1 KGHSH, CDR2 LQKENI. The DNA of the CDR3 is TGTGCCAGCTCACCACAAGGAGGTAGCGGGACTCGTGAGACCCAGTACTTC. It is translated as CASSPQGGSGTRETQYF.

The V and J genes are TRBV6-5 and TRBJ1-1; D unclear. V was shortened by 9 bases and J by 0 bases, with 5 bases between the two germline ends. This CDR3 has 11 residues. Germline V gene lookup returns CDR1 MNHEY and CDR2 SVGAGI. The CDR3 spells CASFVNTEAFF. The CDR3, as DNA: TGTGCCAGTTTCGTGAACACTGAAGCTTTCTTT.

V is TRBV4-2 and J is TRBJ1-1, with D uncertain. Germline CDR1 is LGHNA and CDR2 is YNFKEQ. The V end lost 1 base, the J end lost 1 base, and 4 bases lay between the germline ends. This CDR3 region has 13 residues. CDR3 sequence reads: CASSQAKNTEAFF. The CDR3 DNA reads as TGTGCCAGCAGCCAAGCTAAGAACACTGAAGCTTTCTTT.

The genes are TRBV7-6 and TRBJ2-1; 9 bases are a match to TRBD2. The CDR3 length is 15 residues. Germline trimming cut 5 bases from V and 3 bases from J; bases unmatched to any gene: 5. The germline V gene has CDR1 SGHVS and CDR2 FNYEAQ. The CDR3 coding sequence is TGTGCCAGCAGCAGTCCTAGCGGGAACTACAATGAGCAGTTCTTC. Translated: CASSSPSGNYNEQFF.

The chain combines TRBV7-3 with TRBJ2-2, with 10 bases lining up with TRBD2. The CDR3 length is 17 residues. J gave up 1 base and V 6 bases, and 8 bases lay outside the gene matches. The germline V gene encodes CDR1 SGHTA and CDR2 FQGTGA. This chain's CDR3 is CASRTGTSAMNTGELFF. CDR3 DNA sequence: TGTGCCAGCAGGACCGGGACTAGCGCTATGAACACCGGGGAGCTGTTTTTT.

The chain uses TRBV5-4 and TRBJ2-7; D gene ambiguous. Germline assignment: CDR1 SGHNT and CDR2 YYREEE (reference sequence). Trimming removed 4 bases at V and 1 base at J, with 9 bases between. This CDR3 region has 13 residues. Here the CDR3 DNA reads TGTGCCAGCAGCGCCCTAGAGTCCTACGAGCAGTACTTC. This sequence encodes CASSALESYEQYF.